This T cell receptor (beta chain) was documented in a study of liver allograft versus peripheral blood T cells. Study information: The study compared liver allograft T cell receptor repertoires against peripheral blood repertoires of liver transplant recipients.

General study findings and limits: There were reportedly differences between T cell receptor repertoires inside liver allografts and those in peripheral blood.

Trimming took off 5 bases at V and 0 bases at J, with 10 bases between the two ends. This CDR3 is built from 15 residues. Germline CDR1 SEHNR, CDR2 FQNEAQ (reference sequence). This clonotype was observed a few times. The antigen remains undetermined. MiXCR was run by TCRdb on the reads, yielding one entry per CDR3 protein. The sample lists approximately 15,000 distinct CDR3 sequences; roughly a fifth were seen once. The chain combines TRBV7-9 with TRBJ1-4; possible D gene TRBD1, 6 bases. The origin of this receptor is a human patient who had a liver transplant. Some T cells may arise from the graft donor. As DNA, the CDR3 is TGTGCCAGCAGCCTGGACAGTTCAACTAATGAAAAACTGTTTTTT. Residues: CASSLDSSTNEKLFF.